The source of this TCR beta chain is a study of blood T cell repertoires in COVID-19. Study-wide background: PBMCs, B-cell-depleted T cells, or T cells provided the cDNA or gDNA that made up the material.

The CDR3 is 15 residues long. Germline CDR1 LNHDA, CDR2 SQIVND (reference sequence). V gave up 6 bases and J gave up 5 bases, with 16 bases separating them. Here immunoSEQ multiplex PCR was the method, and the copy in TCRdb shows in-frame clones only, minus some. The sample consists of over 250,000 clones, over 75% of them appearing once. The chain links TRBV19 to TRBJ1-4; D is perhaps TRBD1 (6 bases). The sequence was collected from a woman between 25 and 40 years old who had recovered from COVID-19. The material sequenced was PBMCs or T cells enriched from blood (not recorded which). The CDR3 coding sequence is TGTGCCAGTAGCTACAACAGGGTCGGGAATGAAAAACTGTTTTTT. This codes for CASSYNRVGNEKLFF.